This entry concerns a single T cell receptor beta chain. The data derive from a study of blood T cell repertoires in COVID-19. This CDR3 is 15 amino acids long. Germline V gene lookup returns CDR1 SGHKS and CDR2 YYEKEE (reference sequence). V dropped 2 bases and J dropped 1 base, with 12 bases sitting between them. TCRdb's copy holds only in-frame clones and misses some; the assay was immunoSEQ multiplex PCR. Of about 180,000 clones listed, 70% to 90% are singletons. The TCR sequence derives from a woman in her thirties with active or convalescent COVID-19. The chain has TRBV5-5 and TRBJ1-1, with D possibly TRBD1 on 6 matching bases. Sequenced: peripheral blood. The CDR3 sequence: CASSLTDRKNTEAFF. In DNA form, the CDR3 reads TGTGCCAGCAGCTTAACCGACAGGAAGAACACTGAAGCTTTCTTT.